The sequence of this TCR beta chain was determined in a study of blood T cell repertoires in COVID-19. Measured with immunoSEQ multiplex PCR; TCRdb has only the in-frame clones, and not every one. The sample has approximately 400,000 clones; more than 80% are singletons. The CDR3 consists of 16 residues. V gave up 5 bases and J gave up 2 bases, with 18 bases separating them. The germline V gene has CDR1 MNHEY and CDR2 SMNVEV (reference sequence). Specimen: peripheral blood. The TCR sequence derives from a man aged 40-49 years with acute or convalescent COVID-19. The chain uses TRBV27 and TRBJ1-2; possibly TRBD1 for D (5 bases). The CDR3, as DNA: TGTGCCAGCAGTCTTCGCTGGGGCGGGGCGAACTATGGCTACACCTTC. Residues: CASSLRWGGANYGYTF.